The clone carrying this T cell receptor beta chain was found a few times. This CDR3 region has 16 residues. CDR1 and CDR2 (germline): SGHRS, YFSETQ. The trim removed 4 bases at V and 5 bases at J, leaving 12 bases unmatched. Clones were sequenced by immunoSEQ multiplex PCR, and TCRdb holds only the in-frame ones, with some missing. The sample holds 45,000 to 70,000 clones, approximately 80% seen once. The data originate from a study of blood T cell repertoires in COVID-19. V usage is TRBV5-1 and J usage is TRBJ2-3; TRBD1 aligns across 8 bases. The receptor was isolated from a woman older than 75 with acute or convalescent COVID-19. Sequenced: peripheral blood. DNA of the CDR3: TGCGCCAGCAGCCCAGGACAGGGATCTGCAGGAGATACGCAGTATTTT. It is translated as CASSPGQGSAGDTQYF.